Below, 20 T cell receptor beta chains from the same sample are listed, as sequenced in a study of a mutant IDH1 vaccine in newly diagnosed glioma (dated by TCRdb to 2020 to 2022). Library construction relied on the immunoSEQ multiplex PCR assay. Not all clones reach the TCRdb copy of this immuneACCESS table, which keeps in-frame sequences only. Checked studies attribute under half of the gap to unresolved V genes and leave the rest unexplained. In this sample the table shows about 21,000 clones, 70% to 90% of which occur a single time. The ten largest make up roughly 5% of the sample. The sample's time point label, decoded: baseline, week 1 (first vaccination visit). The treatment or condition label for this specimen denotes: pre-vaccination baseline after standard-of-care therapy. The material was PBMCs, obtained from a glioma patient treated with radiotherapy, temozolomide or both. These TCRs come from a man in his forties or fifties with glioma.

The V call is TRBV19, the J call TRBJ2-5; weak D call: TRBD1 (6 bases). The CDR3 runs to 13 residues. Germline CDR1 and CDR2: LNHDA and SQIVND (reference sequence). V gave up 5 bases and J gave up 5 bases, with 12 bases separating them. CDR3 bases: TGTGCCAGTAGTCGGGGACAACAGGAGACCCAGTACTTC. This translates into CASSRGQQETQYF.

The chain recombines TRBV15 with TRBJ2-3, with D possibly being TRBD2 (6 bases). V was cut by 1 base and J by 3 bases, with 11 bases left in between. The germline CDR1 and CDR2 sequences are LNHNV and YYDKDF (reference sequence). This CDR3 is built from 15 residues. The CDR3 protein is CATSRGGSGTDTQYF. The CDR3, as DNA: TGTGCCACCAGCAGAGGCGGTAGCGGTACAGATACGCAGTATTTT.

The chain combines TRBV30 with TRBJ2-3, with TRBD2 matching 8 bases. This CDR3 is 14 amino acids long. The germline V gene encodes CDR1 GTSNPN and CDR2 SVGIG (reference sequence). V dropped 7 bases and J dropped 6; count of bases not matched to a gene: 12. CDR3 sequence: CASDSQRGKDTQYF. DNA of the CDR3: TGTGCCTCGGATTCCCAGCGGGGGAAGGATACGCAGTATTTT. Full variable domain (remainder filled in from reference TRBV30 and TRBJ2-3): SQTIHQWPATLVQPVGSPLSLECTVEGTSNPNLYWYRQAAGRGLQLLFYSVGIGQISSEVPQNLSASRPQDRQFILSSKKLLLSDSGFYLCASDSQRGKDTQYFGPGTRLTVL.

The V and J genes are TRBV27 and TRBJ1-3, with TRBD1 matching over 7 bases. Germline loops: CDR1 MNHEY, CDR2 SMNVEV (reference sequence). The ends lost 4 bases at V and 0 bases at J; junction bases unmatched: 9. The CDR3 loop spans 17 amino acids. CDR3 nucleotide sequence: TGTGCCAGCAGTTCCTGGACAGGACCGAGCTCTGGAAACACCATATATTTT. It specifies CASSSWTGPSSGNTIYF.

The gene calls are TRBV7-9 and TRBJ2-2; maybe TRBD2 (6 bases). V was pared by 4 bases and J by 10 bases, with 13 bases between. CDR3 length: 13 residues. Per the germline V gene, CDR1 is SEHNR and CDR2 is FQNEAQ (reference sequence). CDR3 sequence: CASSSRRGQELFF. The CDR3 DNA is TGTGCCAGCAGCTCCCGGAGGGGCCAGGAGCTGTTTTTT.

This clone was observed a handful of times. V and J are TRBV7-6 and TRBJ1-5, with D hard to call. V lost 5 bases and J 4 bases, leaving 9 bases between the germline ends. CDR1 SGHVS and CDR2 FNYEAQ come from the germline V gene. This CDR3 has 13 amino acids. Written as DNA, the CDR3 is TGTGCCAGCAGCCCCTTGCCGAATCAGCCCCAGCATTTT. Its protein is CASSPLPNQPQHF.

Notes on this clone: Relative to the germline gene, one junction end is altered; a read error may explain this. V and J are TRBV6-4 and TRBJ1-1; 9 bases are a match to TRBD1. CDR1 MRHNA and CDR2 SNTAGT come from the germline V gene. The CDR3 sequence is 15 residues long. The CDR3 region is CASFPSTGGNAEAFF. For the CDR3, the DNA is TGTGCCAGCTTCCCCTCGACAGGGGGGAACGCTGAAGCTTTCTTT.

This clone was found once. The rearrangement links TRBV4-1 to TRBJ2-2; no clear D gene. Per germline, CDR1 MGHRA and CDR2 YSYEKL. V lost 3 bases and J lost 6, with 5 bases in between. The CDR3 is 12 residues long. The DNA for the CDR3 is TGCGCCAGCAGCCATTCCGCCGGGGAGCTGTTTTTT. This translates into CASSHSAGELFF.

This clone turned up a few times. This rearrangement joins TRBV28 to TRBJ2-7; D may be TRBD2 (6 bases). V lost 6 bases and J lost 1, with 19 bases in between. The CDR3 length is 16 residues. The germline CDR1 and CDR2 sequences are MDHEN and SYDVKM. CDR3 in amino acids: CASRDPGTLDSYEQYF. The CDR3 coding sequence is TGTGCCAGCAGGGACCCAGGGACTCTAGATTCCTACGAGCAGTACTTC.

This chain joins TRBV29-1 and TRBJ1-1; 9 nucleotides align to TRBD1. The junction had 2 bases not matched to a gene; V was cut back by 3 bases and J by 6 bases. The CDR3 is 12 residues long. Germline CDR1 and CDR2: SQVTM and ANQGSEA. In DNA form, the CDR3 reads TGCAGCGTTGAGGGACAGGGCGCTGAAGCTTTCTTT. Translated, it gives CSVEGQGAEAFF.

CDR3 sequence: CASGGMRRDRGPYEQYV. The CDR3 DNA reads as TGTGCCAGCGGGGGGATGAGGCGGGACAGGGGGCCTTACGAGCAGTACGTC. This chain connects TRBV28 to TRBJ2-7, with 12 bases identical to TRBD1. The CDR3 runs to 17 residues. Germline V lookup: CDR1 MDHEN, CDR2 SYDVKM. V gave up 8 bases and J gave up 4 bases; unmatched junction bases: 15.

The chain employs TRBV29-1 and TRBJ2-4, with TRBD1 matching 8 bases. Looked up from germline, CDR1 is SQVTM and CDR2 is ANQGSEA. The CDR3 length is 15 residues. The trim removed 6 bases at V and 2 bases at J, leaving 9 bases unmatched. The CDR3 DNA is TGCAGCGTCTCCACAAGGACAGGGTCCAAAAACATTCAGTACTTC. It specifies CSVSTRTGSKNIQYF.

The chain is built from TRBV6-5 and TRBJ1-2, with 10 bases lining up with TRBD1. Germline assignment: CDR1 MNHEY and CDR2 SVGAGI. Unmatched junction bases numbered 4, after V lost 6 bases and J lost 0 bases. The CDR3 has 15 amino acids. Here the CDR3 DNA reads TGTGCCAGCAGACGACAGGGGGCGACTAACTATGGCTACACCTTC. Translation gives CASRRQGATNYGYTF.

CDR3 DNA sequence: TGTGCCAGCAGTGAAGAACTGACCTATGGCTACACCTTC. Its protein is CASSEELTYGYTF. The V call is TRBV6-1, the J call TRBJ1-2; D remains unclear. CDR1 and CDR2 from the germline V gene are MNHNS and SASEGT. This CDR3 has 13 residues. V was cut by 1 base and J by 4 bases, with 7 bases left in between.

This clone was seen a single time. This sequence joins TRBV30 and TRBJ2-7, with D hard to call. The ends were cut back, 3 bases at V and 6 bases at J, with 15 bases in the middle. CDR1 is GTSNPN, CDR2 SVGIG, per germline (reference sequence). The CDR3 has 13 residues. CDR3: CAWSPKGPLEQYV. DNA of the CDR3: TGTGCCTGGAGCCCTAAAGGGCCTCTCGAGCAGTACGTC.

This sequence joins TRBV6-6 and TRBJ2-1; a possible D gene is TRBD1 (5 bases). V was pared by 5 bases and J by 4 bases, with 15 bases between. This CDR3 has 15 amino acids. The germline V gene has CDR1 MNHNY and CDR2 SVGAGI (reference sequence). As DNA, the CDR3 is TGTGCCAGCAGTCCCGACAGACCTTCGTACAATGAGCAGTTCTTC. Translating it yields CASSPDRPSYNEQFF.

V is TRBV6-6 and J is TRBJ1-5; D is unresolved. V lost 0 bases, J lost 0 bases, and 9 bases lay in between. The CDR3 covers 16 residues. Germline V gene data show CDR1 as MNHNY and CDR2 as SVGAGI (reference sequence). The DNA for the CDR3 is TGTGCCAGCAGTTACTCCGGCGGCAATAGCAATCAGCCCCAGCATTTT. Translated: CASSYSGGNSNQPQHF.

The genes are TRBV30 and TRBJ2-1; no clear D. This CDR3 has 13 residues. CDR1 is GTSNPN, CDR2 SVGIG, per germline (reference sequence). The V end lost 4 bases, the J end lost 3 bases, and 10 bases lay between the germline ends. For the CDR3, the DNA is TGTGCCTGGACTCGTAGTAGCTACAATGAGCAGTTCTTC. It translates to CAWTRSSYNEQFF. The full variable domain, rest sourced from reference TRBV30 and TRBJ2-1, is SQTIHQWPATLVQPVGSPLSLECTVEGTSNPNLYWYRQAAGRGLQLLFYSVGIGQISSEVPQNLSASRPQDRQFILSSKKLLLSDSGFYLCAWTRSSYNEQFFGPGTRLTVL.

There are a few counts of this clone. The chain couples TRBV19 to TRBJ1-5; a possible D gene is TRBD1 (5 bases). V dropped 5 bases and J dropped 5 bases, with 19 bases sitting between them. Germline assignment: CDR1 LNHDA and CDR2 SQIVND (reference sequence). The CDR3 length is 16 residues. The CDR3 region is CASSDGQGTLDQPQHF. The CDR3 bases are TGTGCCAGTAGTGATGGCCAGGGAACTCTCGATCAGCCCCAGCATTTT.

The rearrangement uses TRBV19 and TRBJ2-5; 8 bases are a match to TRBD1. The DNA end lines up better with TRBJ2-7; the J call may be wrong. The CDR3 runs to 17 residues. Germline CDR1 is LNHDA and CDR2 is SQIVND (reference sequence). In nucleotides, the CDR3 is TGTGCCAGTAGCCACCGGGTGGGGACAGGATTAACCTACGAGCAGTACTTC. Translated: CASSHRVGTGLTYEQYF.